This TCR beta chain originates from a study of beta chain features in type 1 diabetes (dated by TCRdb to between 2018 and 2020). About the investigation overall: No differences in mean age, gender distribution, total cell number or subset yield were found between patients and healthy donors. Across all samples, some 110,000,000 sorted cells were examined, and cell number per subset correlated strongly with RNA yield. In the study, recently diagnosed type 1 diabetes patients and matched healthy donors were compared on the TCRB repertoires of their sorted circulating CD4+ T cell subsets. Regulatory and stem cell-like memory subsets were obtained from only 8 patients and about 8 healthy donors, while naive and central memory subsets were obtained from all 30 or so donors.

Each donor gave one peripheral blood draw, averaging approximately 120 mL, which was collected into heparinised tubes. A BD FACSAria II and a panel including CD45RO, CCR7, CD25, CD127, CD95 and CD27 were used to sort naive, central memory, regulatory and stem cell-like memory CD4+ T cells. All sorted populations exceeded 95% purity. PBMCs were isolated right away by Lymphoprep density gradient centrifugation and were stained directly, without culture. To minimize batch effects, samples were stained and sorted in pairs, one healthy donor with one patient per experiment. The High Capacity cDNA Reverse Transcription Kit was used to reverse transcribe all of the isolated RNA, meaning that expressed TCRB transcripts were what got sequenced. Naive, central memory and regulatory T cell samples underwent deep immunoSEQ sequencing, averaging around 4 million total reads per sample. Sorted cells were lysed in RLT buffer, and RNA was extracted using DNase-treated RNeasy Micro or Mini kits according to cell number. To prevent cross-contamination, each cell subset was processed individually, whereas patient and healthy donor samples were processed jointly. TCRB sequences were amplified from cDNA with the immunoSEQ multiplex PCR, producing 87-bp fragments spanning the CDR3 region. Sequencing of the amplicons was done on the Illumina HiSeq platform. As for the authors' bioinformatics: PCR bias was computationally corrected using synthetic template baselines, reads within Hamming distance 2 were collapsed, and singletons that could not be merged were discarded. By aligning reads against IMGT, V, D and J genes, CDR3 length, and insertions or deletions at six rearrangement sites were assigned. Within each subset, clonotype counts were normalized to the number of sorted cells before true diversity and Gini coefficients were calculated with the tcR R package. Repertoire sharing was quantified using the overlap coefficient calculated on TCRB nucleotide sequences. TCRdb took over this immuneACCESS table, retaining in-frame rearrangements with V and J assigned. Such tables are incomplete; in checked studies, under half of the missing clones stem from an unresolved V gene, and the remainder is unexplained. The DNA gave D and trimming, while V, J and clone size come from that table. The sample table contains under 400,000 clones; only one count was recorded for approximately 15% of them. The ten top clones hold more than 6.5% of the sample.

Beyond this particular receptor, the publication reports: Fewer insertions and more nucleotide deletions at VDJ recombination sites were observed in patients with type 1 diabetes, implying thymic rearrangement abnormalities. Because cDNA rather than genomic DNA was sequenced, highly expressing activated cells could have been over-represented, although no difference in activation and CD3 levels was found between groups. Because the HLA sub-analyses included only small numbers of individuals, any influence of HLA type on TCRB rearrangement was left unresolved. Type 1 diabetes patients showed a moderate but significant shortening of TCRB CDR3 length in all four CD4+ subsets. Shorter templates might be favored by PCR, yet because patient and control samples were amplified and corrected together, any such skew would affect both groups equally. Naive, central memory and regulatory TCRB repertoires appeared to be more alike among patients than among healthy donors.

In regard to this clone: Its cognate antigen has yet to be identified. No per-base quality is available; no much larger clone lies one base away.

Inclusive of the bounding cysteine and phenylalanine, the CDR3 is 14 residues long. The kept DNA is CDR3 alone, 42 bases in frame from the first base. The germline ends are 14 bases apart after V is trimmed by 1 base and J by 7 bases. The CDR1 and CDR2 encoded by the germline V gene are MGHDK and SYGVNS. This TCR was sampled from a man under 40 in good health. The sequenced sample was central memory CD4+ T cells from blood. This chain joins TRBV25-1 to TRBJ2-7; the D gene could be either TRBD1 or TRBD2, each agreeing at 5 bases. The nucleotide sequence reads as follows: TGTGCCAGCAGTGAATGTAAGGGGAGTGGGGAGCAGTACTTC. Translated, this is CASSECKGSGEQYF.